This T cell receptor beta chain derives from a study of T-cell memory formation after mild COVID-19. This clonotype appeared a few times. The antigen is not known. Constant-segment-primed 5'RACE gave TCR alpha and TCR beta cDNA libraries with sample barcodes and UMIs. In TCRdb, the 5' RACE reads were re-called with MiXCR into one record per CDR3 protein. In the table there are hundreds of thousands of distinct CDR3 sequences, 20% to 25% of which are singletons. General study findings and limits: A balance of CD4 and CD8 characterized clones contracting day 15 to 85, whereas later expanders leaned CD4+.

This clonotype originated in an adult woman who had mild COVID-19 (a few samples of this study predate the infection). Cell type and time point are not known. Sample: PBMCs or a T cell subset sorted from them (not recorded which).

The CDR3 region is CASSGPDGLITGELFF. CDR3 in DNA: TGCGCCAGCAGCGGTCCAGATGGTCTGATCACCGGGGAGCTGTTTTTT. The chain couples TRBV5-1 to TRBJ2-2; D is unresolved. V lost 4 bases to trimming and J lost 4 bases, with 17 bases between them. This CDR3 has 16 amino acids. Germline-derived CDR1 and CDR2 are SGHRS and YFSETQ.